This T cell receptor beta chain was recovered during a study of CD8 T cells in Susac syndrome. Study in general: Treatment status at blood draw for the Susac syndrome patients was therapy-naive, corticosteroids, or intravenous immunoglobulin alone. Study-wide results and limits: CD4+ repertoires of Susac syndrome patients lacked detectable clonal expansion.

TEMRA cells were FACS-enriched, and CD8+ and CD4+ T cells were isolated negatively. RNA totalling roughly 0.5 to 1 ug underwent reverse transcription with random hexamers. Amplification of TCR beta CDR3 by immunoSEQ multiplex PCR spanned 54 Vbeta and 13 Jbeta. TCRdb re-derived calls from the immunoSEQ multiplex PCR reads in MiXCR, one entry per CDR3 protein. Of under 200,000 distinct CDR3 sequences listed, around 94% are singletons. As concerns this clonotype: Its specificity is not known.

The specimen sequenced was CD4+ T cells from PBMCs. This receptor was identified in a human donor with Susac syndrome.

As DNA, the CDR3 is TGTGCCAGCGGACGGGACGCCCGAGAGACCCAGTACTTC. Encoded protein: CASGRDARETQYF. V and J are TRBV7-9 and TRBJ2-5; the D gene could be TRBD1 or TRBD2 (5 bases each). This CDR3 is built from 13 residues. V lost 8 bases to trimming and J lost 4 bases, with 14 bases between them. In germline, CDR1 is SEHNR, CDR2 FQNEAQ (reference sequence).